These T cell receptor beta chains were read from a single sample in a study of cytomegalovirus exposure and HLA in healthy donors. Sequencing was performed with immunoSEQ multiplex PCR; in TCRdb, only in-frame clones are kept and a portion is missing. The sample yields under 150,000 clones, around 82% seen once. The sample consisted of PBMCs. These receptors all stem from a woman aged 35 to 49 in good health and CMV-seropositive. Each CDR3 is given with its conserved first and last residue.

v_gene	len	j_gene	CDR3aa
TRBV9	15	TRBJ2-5	CASSSLETGSREQYF
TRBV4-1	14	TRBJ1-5	CASSQALSNQPQHF
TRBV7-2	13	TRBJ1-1	CASSSISDTEAFF
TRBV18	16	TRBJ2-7	CASSPPGTSRPYEQYF
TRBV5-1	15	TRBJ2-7	CASSTGQGASYEQYF
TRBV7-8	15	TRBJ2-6	CASSSQRGGANVLTF
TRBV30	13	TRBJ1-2	CAWSSGTHYGYTF
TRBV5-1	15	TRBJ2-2	CASSWGLGRTGELFF
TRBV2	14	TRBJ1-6	CASSEPQGSSPLHF
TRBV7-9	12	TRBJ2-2	CASSVFQEELFF
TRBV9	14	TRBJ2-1	CASSVFLQGNEQFF